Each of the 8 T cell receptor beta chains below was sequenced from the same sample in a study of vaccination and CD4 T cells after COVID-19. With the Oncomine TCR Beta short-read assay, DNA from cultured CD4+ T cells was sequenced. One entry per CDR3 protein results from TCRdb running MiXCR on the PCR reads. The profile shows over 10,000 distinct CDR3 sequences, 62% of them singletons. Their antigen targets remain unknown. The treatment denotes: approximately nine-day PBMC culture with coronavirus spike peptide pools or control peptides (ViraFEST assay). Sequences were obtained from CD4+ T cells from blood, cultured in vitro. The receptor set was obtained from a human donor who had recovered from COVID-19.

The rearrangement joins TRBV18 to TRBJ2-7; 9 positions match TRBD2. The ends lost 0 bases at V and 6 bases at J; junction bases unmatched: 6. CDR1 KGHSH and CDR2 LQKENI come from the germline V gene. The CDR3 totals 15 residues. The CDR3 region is CASSPPVGTSSEQYF. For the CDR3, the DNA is TGTGCCAGCTCACCACCGGTAGGGACTAGCAGCGAGCAGTACTTC.

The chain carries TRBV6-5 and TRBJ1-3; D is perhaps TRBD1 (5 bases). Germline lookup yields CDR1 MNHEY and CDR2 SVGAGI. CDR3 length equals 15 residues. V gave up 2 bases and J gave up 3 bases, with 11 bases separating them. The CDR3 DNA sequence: TGTGCCAGCAGTTACCCCGGGACGGGTGGAAACACCATATATTTT. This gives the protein CASSYPGTGGNTIYF.

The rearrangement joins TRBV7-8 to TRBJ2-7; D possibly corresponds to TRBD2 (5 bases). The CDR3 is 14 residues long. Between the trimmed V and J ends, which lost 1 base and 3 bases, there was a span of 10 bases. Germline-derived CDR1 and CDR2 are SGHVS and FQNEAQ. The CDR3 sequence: CASSLGLGSYEQYF. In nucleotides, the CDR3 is TGTGCCAGCAGCTTAGGCCTTGGGAGCTACGAGCAGTACTTC.

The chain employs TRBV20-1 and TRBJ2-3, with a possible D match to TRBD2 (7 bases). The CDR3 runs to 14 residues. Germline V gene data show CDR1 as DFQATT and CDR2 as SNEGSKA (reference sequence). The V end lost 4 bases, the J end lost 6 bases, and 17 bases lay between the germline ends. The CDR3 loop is CSATGAGELDTQYF. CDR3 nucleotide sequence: TGCAGTGCTACAGGGGCGGGAGAACTTGATACGCAGTATTTT.

The CDR3 sequence is CASSTVGETQYF. CDR3 coding DNA: TGTGCCAGCAGTACCGTCGGAGAGACCCAGTACTTC. The chain recombines TRBV6-1 with TRBJ2-5; no clear D. Germline values: CDR1 MNHNS, CDR2 SASEGT. The CDR3 sequence is 12 residues long. V lost 5 bases to trimming and J lost 4 bases, with 8 bases between them.

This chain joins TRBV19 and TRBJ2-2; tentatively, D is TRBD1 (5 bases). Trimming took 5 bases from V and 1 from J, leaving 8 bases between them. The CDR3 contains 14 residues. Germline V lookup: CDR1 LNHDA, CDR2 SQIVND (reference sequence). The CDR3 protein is CASSYQGNTGELFF. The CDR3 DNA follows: TGTGCCAGTAGTTATCAGGGGAACACCGGGGAGCTGTTTTTT.

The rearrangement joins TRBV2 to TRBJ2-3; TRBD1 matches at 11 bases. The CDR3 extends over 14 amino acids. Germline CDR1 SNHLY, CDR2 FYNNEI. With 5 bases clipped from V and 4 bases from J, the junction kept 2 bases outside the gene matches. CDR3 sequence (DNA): TGTGCCAGCAGTCCGGACAGGGGGCCAGATACGCAGTATTTT. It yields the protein CASSPDRGPDTQYF.

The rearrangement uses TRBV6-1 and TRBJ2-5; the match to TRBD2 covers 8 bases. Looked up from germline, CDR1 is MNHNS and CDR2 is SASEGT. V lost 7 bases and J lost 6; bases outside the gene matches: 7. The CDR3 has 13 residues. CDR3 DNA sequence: TGTGCCAGCACCCCTCGGGGGGGAAAGACCCAGTACTTC. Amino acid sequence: CASTPRGGKTQYF.